This T cell receptor (beta chain) was recovered during a study of blood T cell repertoires in COVID-19. Whole-study context: Sites in the United States, Italy and Spain provided acute and convalescent COVID-19 samples. T cells, B-cell-depleted T cells, or PBMCs supplied cDNA or gDNA.

Trimming took 4 bases from V and 2 from J; bases not matched to a gene: 12. Germline V gene lookup returns CDR1 LNHDA and CDR2 SQIVND (reference sequence). The CDR3 extends over 17 amino acids. Original methodology: Quantification of nucleated cells was approximated via reference gene primer amplification. Measured with immunoSEQ multiplex PCR; TCRdb has only the in-frame clones, and not every one. V and J calls and clone size are as listed in that table; D and trimming were resolved from the DNA. Here the sample spans roughly 150,000 clones, roughly nine tenths being singletons. The specimen sequenced was peripheral blood. The sequence was obtained from a woman in her sixties or seventies with acute or convalescent COVID-19. V usage is TRBV19 and J usage is TRBJ2-3, with 7 bases identical to TRBD1. The CDR3 DNA reads as TGTGCCAGTAGTAGGGGAAGGGCAGGGGGTGACACAGATACGCAGTATTTT. Its protein product is CASSRGRAGGDTDTQYF.